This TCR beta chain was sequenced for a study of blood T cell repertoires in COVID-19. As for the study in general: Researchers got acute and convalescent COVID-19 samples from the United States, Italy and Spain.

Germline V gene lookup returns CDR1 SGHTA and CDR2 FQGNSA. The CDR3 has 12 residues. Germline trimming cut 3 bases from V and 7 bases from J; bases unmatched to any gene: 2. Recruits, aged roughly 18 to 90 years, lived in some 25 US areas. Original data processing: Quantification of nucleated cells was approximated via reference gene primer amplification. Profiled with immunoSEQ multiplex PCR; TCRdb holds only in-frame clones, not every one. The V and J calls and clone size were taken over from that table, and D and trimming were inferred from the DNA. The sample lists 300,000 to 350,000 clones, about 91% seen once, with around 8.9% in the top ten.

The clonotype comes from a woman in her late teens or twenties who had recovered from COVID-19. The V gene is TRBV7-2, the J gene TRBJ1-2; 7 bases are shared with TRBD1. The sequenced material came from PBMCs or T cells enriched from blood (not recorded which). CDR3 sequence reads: CASSFSGGGYTF. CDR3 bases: TGTGCCAGCAGCTTTTCAGGGGGTGGCTACACCTTC. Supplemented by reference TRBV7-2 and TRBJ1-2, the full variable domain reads GAGVSQSPSNKVTEKGKDVELRCDPISGHTALYWYRQSLGQGLEFLIYFQGNSAPDKSGLPSDRFSAERTGGSVSTLTIQRTQQEDSAVYLCASSFSGGGYTFGSGTRLTVV.